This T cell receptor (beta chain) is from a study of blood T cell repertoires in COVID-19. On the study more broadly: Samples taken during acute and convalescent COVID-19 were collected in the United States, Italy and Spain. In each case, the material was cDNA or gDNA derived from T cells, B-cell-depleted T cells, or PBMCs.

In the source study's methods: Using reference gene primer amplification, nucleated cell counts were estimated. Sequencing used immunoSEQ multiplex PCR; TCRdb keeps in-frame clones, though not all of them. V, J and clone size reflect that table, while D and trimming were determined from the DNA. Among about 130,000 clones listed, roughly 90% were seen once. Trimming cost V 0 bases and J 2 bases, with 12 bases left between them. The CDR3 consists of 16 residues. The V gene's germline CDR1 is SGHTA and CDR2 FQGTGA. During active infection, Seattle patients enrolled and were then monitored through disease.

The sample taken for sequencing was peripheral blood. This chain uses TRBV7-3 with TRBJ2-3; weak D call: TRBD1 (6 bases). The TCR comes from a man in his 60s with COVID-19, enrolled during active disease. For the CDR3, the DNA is TGTGCCAGCAGCTTAACTGGGACAACTTCCACAGATACGCAGTATTTT. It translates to CASSLTGTTSTDTQYF.